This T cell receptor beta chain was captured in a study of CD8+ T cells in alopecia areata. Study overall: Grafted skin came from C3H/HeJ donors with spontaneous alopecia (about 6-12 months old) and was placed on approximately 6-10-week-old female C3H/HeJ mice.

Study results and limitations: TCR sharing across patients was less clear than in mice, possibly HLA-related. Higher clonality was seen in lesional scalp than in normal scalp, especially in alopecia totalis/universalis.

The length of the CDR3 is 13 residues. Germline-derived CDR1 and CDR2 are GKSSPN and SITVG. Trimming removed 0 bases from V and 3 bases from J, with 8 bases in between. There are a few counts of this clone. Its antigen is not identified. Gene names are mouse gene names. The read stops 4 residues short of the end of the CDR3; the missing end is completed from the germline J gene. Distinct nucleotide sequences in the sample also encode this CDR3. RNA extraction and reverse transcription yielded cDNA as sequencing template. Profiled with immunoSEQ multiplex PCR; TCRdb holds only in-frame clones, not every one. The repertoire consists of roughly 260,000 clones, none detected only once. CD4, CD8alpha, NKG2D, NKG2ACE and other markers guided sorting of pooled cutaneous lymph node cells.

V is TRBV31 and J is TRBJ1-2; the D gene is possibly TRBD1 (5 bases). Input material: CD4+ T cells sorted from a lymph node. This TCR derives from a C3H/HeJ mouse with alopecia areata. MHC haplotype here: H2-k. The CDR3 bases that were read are TGTGCCTGGAGTCTACGGGGGGACTCC. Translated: CAWSLRGDS. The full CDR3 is CAWSLRGDSDYTF.